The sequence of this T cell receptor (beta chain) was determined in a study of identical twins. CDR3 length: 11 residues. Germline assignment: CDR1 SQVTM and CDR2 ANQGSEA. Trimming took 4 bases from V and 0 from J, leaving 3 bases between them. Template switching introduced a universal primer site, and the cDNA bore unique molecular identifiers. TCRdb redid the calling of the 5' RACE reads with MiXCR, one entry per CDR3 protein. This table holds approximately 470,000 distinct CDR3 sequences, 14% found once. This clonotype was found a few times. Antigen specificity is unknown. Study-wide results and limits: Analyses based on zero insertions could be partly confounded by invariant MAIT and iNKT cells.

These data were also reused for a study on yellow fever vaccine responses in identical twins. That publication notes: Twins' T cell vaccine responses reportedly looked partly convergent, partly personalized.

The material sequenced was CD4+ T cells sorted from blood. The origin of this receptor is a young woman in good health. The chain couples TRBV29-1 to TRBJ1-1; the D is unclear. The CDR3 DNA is TGCAGCGTTGCCCTGAACACTGAAGCTTTCTTT. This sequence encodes CSVALNTEAFF.